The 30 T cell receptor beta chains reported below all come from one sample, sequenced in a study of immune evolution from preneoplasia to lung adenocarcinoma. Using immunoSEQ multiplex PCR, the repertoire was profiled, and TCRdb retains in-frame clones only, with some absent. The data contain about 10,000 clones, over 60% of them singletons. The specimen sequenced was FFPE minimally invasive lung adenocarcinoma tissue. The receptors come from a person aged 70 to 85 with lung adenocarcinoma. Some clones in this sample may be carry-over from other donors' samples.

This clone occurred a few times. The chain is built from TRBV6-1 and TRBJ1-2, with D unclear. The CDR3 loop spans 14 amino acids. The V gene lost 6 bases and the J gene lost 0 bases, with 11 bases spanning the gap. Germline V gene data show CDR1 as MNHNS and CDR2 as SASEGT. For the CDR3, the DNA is TGTGCCAGCAGCGTAGCACTTACTAACTATGGCTACACCTTC. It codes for CASSVALTNYGYTF.

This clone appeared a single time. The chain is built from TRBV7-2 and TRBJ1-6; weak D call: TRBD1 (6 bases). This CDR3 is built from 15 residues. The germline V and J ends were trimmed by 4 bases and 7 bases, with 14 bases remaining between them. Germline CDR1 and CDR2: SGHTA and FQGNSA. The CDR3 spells CASSSKSGANSPLHF. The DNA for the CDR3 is TGTGCCAGCAGCTCGAAATCAGGGGCAAATTCACCCCTCCACTTT.

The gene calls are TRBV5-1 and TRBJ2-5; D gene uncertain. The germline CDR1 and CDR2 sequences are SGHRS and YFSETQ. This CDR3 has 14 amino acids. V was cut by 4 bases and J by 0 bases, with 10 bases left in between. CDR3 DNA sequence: TGCGCCAGCAGCGAGAACACGCACCAAGAGACCCAGTACTTC. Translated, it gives CASSENTHQETQYF.

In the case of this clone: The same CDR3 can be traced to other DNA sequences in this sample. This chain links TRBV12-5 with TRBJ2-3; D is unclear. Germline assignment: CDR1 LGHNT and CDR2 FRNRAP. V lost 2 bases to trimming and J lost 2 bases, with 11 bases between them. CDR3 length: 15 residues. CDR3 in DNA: TGTGCTAGTGGTTTGCCTACAGAATCCACAGATACGCAGTATTTT. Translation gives CASGLPTESTDTQYF.

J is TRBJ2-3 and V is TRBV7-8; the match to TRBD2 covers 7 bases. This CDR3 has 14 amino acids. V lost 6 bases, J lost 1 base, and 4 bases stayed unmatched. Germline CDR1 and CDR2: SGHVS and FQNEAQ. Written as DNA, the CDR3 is TGTGCCAGCAGATTCGCGGGGGGCACAGATACGCAGTATTTT. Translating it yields CASRFAGGTDTQYF.

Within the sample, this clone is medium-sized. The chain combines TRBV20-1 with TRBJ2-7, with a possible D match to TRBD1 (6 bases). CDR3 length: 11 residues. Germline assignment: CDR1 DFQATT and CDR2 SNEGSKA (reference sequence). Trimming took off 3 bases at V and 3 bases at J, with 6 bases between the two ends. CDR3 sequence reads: CSARTGYEQYF. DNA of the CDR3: TGCAGTGCTAGGACAGGCTACGAGCAGTACTTC.

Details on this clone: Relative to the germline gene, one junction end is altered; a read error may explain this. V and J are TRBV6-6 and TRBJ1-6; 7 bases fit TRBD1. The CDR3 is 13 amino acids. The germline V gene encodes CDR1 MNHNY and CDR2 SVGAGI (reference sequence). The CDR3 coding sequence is TGTGCCAGCAGTTCAGGGGGAGGTTCACCCTTCCACTTT. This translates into CASSSGGGSPFHF.

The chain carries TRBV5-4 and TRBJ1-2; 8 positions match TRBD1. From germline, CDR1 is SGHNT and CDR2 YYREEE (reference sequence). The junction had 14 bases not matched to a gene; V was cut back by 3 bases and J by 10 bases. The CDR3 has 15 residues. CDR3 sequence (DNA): TGTGCCAGCAGCTCCCCTACAGGGGGAAATATAGACTACACCTTC. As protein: CASSSPTGGNIDYTF.

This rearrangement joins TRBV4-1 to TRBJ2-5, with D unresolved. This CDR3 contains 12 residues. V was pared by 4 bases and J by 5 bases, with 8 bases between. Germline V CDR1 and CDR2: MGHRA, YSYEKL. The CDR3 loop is CASSRDFETQYF. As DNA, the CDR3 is TGCGCCAGCAGCCGAGACTTCGAGACCCAGTACTTC.

This chain's CDR3 is CASRLRGNEQFF. In DNA form, the CDR3 reads TGTGCCAGCAGACTAAGGGGGAATGAGCAGTTCTTC. The chain uses TRBV27 and TRBJ2-1; perhaps TRBD1 as D (6 bases). The V gene lost 6 bases and the J gene lost 7 bases, with 10 bases spanning the gap. CDR1 is MNHEY, CDR2 SMNVEV, per germline (reference sequence). This CDR3 has 12 amino acids.

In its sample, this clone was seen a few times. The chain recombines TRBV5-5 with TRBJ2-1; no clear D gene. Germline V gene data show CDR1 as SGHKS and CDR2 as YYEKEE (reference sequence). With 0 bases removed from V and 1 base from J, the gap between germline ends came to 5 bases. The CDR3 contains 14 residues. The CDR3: CASSLEGSYNEQFF. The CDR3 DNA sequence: TGTGCCAGCAGCTTGGAGGGATCCTACAATGAGCAGTTCTTC.

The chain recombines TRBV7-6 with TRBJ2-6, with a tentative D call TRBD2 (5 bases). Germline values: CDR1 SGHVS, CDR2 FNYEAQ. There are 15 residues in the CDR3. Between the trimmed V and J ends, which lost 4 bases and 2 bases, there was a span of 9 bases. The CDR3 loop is CASSYGVTGANVLTF. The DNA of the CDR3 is TGTGCCAGCAGCTACGGGGTAACTGGGGCCAACGTCCTGACTTTC.

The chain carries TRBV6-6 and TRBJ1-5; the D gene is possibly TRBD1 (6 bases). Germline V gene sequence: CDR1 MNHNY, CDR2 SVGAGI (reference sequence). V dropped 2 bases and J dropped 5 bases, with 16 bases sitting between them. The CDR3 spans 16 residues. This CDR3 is CASSYEPPGEHQPQHF. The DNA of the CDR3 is TGTGCCAGCAGTTACGAACCTCCAGGGGAGCATCAGCCCCAGCATTTT.

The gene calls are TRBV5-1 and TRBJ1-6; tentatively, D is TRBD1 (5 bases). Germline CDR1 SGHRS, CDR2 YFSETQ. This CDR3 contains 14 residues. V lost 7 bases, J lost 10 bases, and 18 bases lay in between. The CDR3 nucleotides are TGCGCCAGCGGGTCAGGGAGGGTCGAGTCACCCCTCCACTTT. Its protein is CASGSGRVESPLHF.

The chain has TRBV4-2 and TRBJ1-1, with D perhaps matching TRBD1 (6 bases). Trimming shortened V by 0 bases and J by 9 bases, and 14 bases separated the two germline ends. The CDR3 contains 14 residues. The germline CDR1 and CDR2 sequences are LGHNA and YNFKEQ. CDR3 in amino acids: CASSQDGPGQQAFF. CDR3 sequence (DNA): TGTGCCAGCAGCCAAGACGGCCCTGGACAGCAAGCTTTCTTT.

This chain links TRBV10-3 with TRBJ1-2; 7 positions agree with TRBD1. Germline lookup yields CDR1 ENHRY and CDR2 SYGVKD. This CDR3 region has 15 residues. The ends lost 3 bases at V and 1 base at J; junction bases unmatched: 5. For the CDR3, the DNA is TGTGCCATCAGTGATAGTCCAGGGGGTAACTATGGCTACACCTTC. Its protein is CAISDSPGGNYGYTF.

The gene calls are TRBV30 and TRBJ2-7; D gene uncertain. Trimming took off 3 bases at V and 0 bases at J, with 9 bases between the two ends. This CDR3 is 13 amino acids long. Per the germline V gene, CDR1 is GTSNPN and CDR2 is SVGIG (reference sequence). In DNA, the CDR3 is TGTGCCTGGAGGGACGGAGTCTCCTACGAGCAGTACTTC. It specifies CAWRDGVSYEQYF.

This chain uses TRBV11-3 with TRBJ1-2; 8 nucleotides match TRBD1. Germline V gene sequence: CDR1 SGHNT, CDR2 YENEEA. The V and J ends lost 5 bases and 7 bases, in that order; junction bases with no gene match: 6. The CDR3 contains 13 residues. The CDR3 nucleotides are TGTGCCAGCAGCCTTGATCAGGGGGCTGGCTACACCTTC. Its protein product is CASSLDQGAGYTF.

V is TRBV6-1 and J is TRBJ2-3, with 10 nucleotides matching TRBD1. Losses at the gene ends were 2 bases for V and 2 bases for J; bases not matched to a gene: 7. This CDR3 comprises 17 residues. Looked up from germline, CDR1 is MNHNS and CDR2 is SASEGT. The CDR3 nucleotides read TGTGCCAGCAGTGAAAGGGCCGGGACAGGGGTCACAGATACGCAGTATTTT. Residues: CASSERAGTGVTDTQYF.

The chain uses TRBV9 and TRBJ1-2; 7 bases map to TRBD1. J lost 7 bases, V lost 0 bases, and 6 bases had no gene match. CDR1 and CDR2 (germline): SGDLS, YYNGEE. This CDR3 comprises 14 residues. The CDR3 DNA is TGTGCCAGCAGCGTAGGAGGTCCAGGGGGTGGCTACACCTTC. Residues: CASSVGGPGGGYTF.

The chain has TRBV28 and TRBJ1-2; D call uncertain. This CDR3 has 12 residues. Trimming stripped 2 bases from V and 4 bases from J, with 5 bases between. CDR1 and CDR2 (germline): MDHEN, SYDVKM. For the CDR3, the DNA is TGTGCCAGCAGTTTAGTTCGCTATGGCTACACCTTC. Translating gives CASSLVRYGYTF.

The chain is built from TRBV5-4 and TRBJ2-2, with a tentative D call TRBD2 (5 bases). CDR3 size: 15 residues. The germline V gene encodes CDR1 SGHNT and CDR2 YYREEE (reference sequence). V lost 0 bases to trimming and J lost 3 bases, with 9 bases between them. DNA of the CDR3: TGTGCCAGCAGCTTGGGTAACGGGGACACCGGGGAGCTGTTTTTT. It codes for CASSLGNGDTGELFF.

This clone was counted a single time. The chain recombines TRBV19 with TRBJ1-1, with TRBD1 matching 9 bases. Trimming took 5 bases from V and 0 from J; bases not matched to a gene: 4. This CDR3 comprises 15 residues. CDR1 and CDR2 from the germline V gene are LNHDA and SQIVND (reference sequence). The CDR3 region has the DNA TGTGCCAGTAGTGGGACAGGGAGGTTGAACACTGAAGCTTTCTTT. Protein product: CASSGTGRLNTEAFF. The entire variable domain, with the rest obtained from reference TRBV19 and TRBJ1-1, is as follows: DGGITQSPKYLFRKEGQNVTLSCEQNLNHDAMYWYRQDPGQGLRLIYYSQIVNDFQKGDIAEGYSVSREKKESFPLTVTSAQKNPTAFYLCASSGTGRLNTEAFFGQGTRLTVV.

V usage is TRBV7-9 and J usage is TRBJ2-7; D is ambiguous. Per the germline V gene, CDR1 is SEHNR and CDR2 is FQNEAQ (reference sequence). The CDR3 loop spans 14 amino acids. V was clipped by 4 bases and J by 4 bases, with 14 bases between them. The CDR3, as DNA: TGTGCCAGCAGCTACGGACGGAAATTGTACGAGCAGTACTTC. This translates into CASSYGRKLYEQYF.

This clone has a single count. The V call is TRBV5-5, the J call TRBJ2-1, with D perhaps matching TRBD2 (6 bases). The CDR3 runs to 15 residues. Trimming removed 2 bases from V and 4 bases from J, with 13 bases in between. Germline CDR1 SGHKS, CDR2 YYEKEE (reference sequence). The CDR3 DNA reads TGTGCCAGCAGCTTCCGGGACTTCCAATACAATGAGCAGTTCTTC. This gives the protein CASSFRDFQYNEQFF. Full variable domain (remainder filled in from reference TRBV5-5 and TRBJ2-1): DAGVTQSPTHLIKTRGQQVTLRCSPISGHKSVSWYQQVLGQGPQFIFQYYEKEERGRGNFPDRFSARQFPNYSSELNVNALLLGDSALYLCASSFRDFQYNEQFFGPGTRLTVL.

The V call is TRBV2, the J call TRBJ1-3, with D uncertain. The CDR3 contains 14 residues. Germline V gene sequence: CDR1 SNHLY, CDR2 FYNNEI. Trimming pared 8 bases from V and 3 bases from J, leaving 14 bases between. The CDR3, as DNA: TGTGCCAGCTCCCGTGGGGTACTTGGAAACACCATATATTTT. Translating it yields CASSRGVLGNTIYF.

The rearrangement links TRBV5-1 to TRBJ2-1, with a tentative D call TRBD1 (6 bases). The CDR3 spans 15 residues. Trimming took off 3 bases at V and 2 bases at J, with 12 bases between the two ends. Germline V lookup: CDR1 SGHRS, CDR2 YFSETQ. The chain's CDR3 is CASSSMTGAYNEQFF. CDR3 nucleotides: TGCGCCAGCAGCTCCATGACAGGCGCCTACAATGAGCAGTTCTTC. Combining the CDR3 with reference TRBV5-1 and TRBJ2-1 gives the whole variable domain KAGVTQTPRYLIKTRGQQVTLSCSPISGHRSVSWYQQTPGQGLQFLFEYFSETQRNKGNFPGRFSGRQFSNSRSEMNVSTLELGDSALYLCASSSMTGAYNEQFFGPGTRLTVL.

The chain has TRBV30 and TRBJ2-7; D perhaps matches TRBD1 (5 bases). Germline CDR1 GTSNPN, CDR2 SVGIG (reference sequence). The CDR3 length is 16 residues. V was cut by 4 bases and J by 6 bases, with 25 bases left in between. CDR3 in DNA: TGTGCCTGGACCTTCGGAGTGGAACGACAGTGGGGCGAGCAGTACTTC. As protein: CAWTFGVERQWGEQYF.

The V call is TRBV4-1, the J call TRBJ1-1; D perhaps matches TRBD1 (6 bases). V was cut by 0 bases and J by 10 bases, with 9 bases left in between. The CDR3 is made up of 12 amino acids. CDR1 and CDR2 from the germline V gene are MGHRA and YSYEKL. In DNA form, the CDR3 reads TGCGCCAGCAGCCAAGAAGGGACATCAGCTTTCTTT. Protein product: CASSQEGTSAFF.

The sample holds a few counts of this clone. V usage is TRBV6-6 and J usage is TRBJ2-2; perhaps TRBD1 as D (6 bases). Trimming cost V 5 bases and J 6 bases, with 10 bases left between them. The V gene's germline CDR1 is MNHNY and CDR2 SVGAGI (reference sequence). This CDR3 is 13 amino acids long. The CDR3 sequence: CASSPQGAGELFF. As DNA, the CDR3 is TGTGCCAGCAGTCCACAGGGCGCCGGGGAGCTGTTTTTT.